Following are 26 T cell receptor beta chains from one sample sequenced in a study of cytomegalovirus exposure and HLA in healthy donors. Use of 60 Vbeta and 13 Jbeta primers characterized the PCR. The table came from immunoSEQ multiplex PCR; TCRdb's copy has only in-frame clones and leaves some out. The repertoire has 150,000 to 170,000 clones, roughly four fifths of them found once; the top ten carry 1.2% to 1.5%. Material: PBMCs. These receptors all come from a man between 18 and 29 years old in good health and CMV-seronegative.

This chain joins TRBV4-3 and TRBJ1-2; no definite D call. Germline values: CDR1 LGHNA, CDR2 YSLEER. V shed 0 bases and J shed 4 bases, with 12 bases lying between them. The CDR3 is 15 residues long. The CDR3 nucleotides are TGCGCCAGCAGCCAAGATCTGGAGGTCGGCTATGGCTACACCTTC. Amino acids: CASSQDLEVGYGYTF.

This sequence joins TRBV12-5 and TRBJ2-2; the D gene is possibly TRBD2 (5 bases). This CDR3 contains 13 residues. Trimming stripped 5 bases from V and 10 bases from J, with 14 bases between. Germline V gene data show CDR1 as LGHNT and CDR2 as FRNRAP. The CDR3 reads CASGDEGQSELFF. CDR3 DNA sequence: TGTGCTAGTGGTGACGAGGGCCAGTCGGAGCTGTTTTTT.

J is TRBJ2-5 and V is TRBV2; TRBD2 matches 13 bases. V shed 10 bases, J shed 4 bases, and the junction held 15 bases outside the gene matches. The CDR3 totals 17 residues. Germline V lookup: CDR1 SNHLY, CDR2 FYNNEI. CDR3 DNA: TGTGCCACCATCCGGGGCTTCGGACTAGCGGGAGCAGAGACCCAGTACTTC. Protein product: CATIRGFGLAGAETQYF.

V gene TRBV28 combines with J gene TRBJ2-3; TRBD1 matches at 9 bases. The CDR3 is made up of 13 amino acids. Per germline, CDR1 MDHEN and CDR2 SYDVKM. With V trimmed by 11 bases and J by 6 bases, 9 bases remained unmatched. CDR3 nucleotide sequence: TGTGCCGCGTCCGGGACAGGGACCGATACGCAGTATTTT. Its protein is CAASGTGTDTQYF.

The rearrangement links TRBV28 to TRBJ1-2, with D perhaps matching TRBD1 (6 bases). This CDR3 is built from 14 residues. With 8 bases removed from V and 7 bases from J, the gap between germline ends came to 20 bases. CDR1 and CDR2 from the germline V gene are MDHEN and SYDVKM. In DNA form, the CDR3 reads TGTGCCAGCCGCCTCTCCGGGGGGGCGGGTGGCTACACCTTC. Translating gives CASRLSGGAGGYTF.

The V call is TRBV19, the J call TRBJ2-3; TRBD2 matches at 8 bases. CDR3 length: 15 residues. V dropped 3 bases and J dropped 2; count of bases not matched to a gene: 4. Per the germline V gene, CDR1 is LNHDA and CDR2 is SQIVND (reference sequence). Written as DNA, the CDR3 is TGTGCCAGTAGTATGACGGGAGGGTACACAGATACGCAGTATTTT. It translates to CASSMTGGYTDTQYF.

The V and J genes are TRBV30 and TRBJ2-5; D not resolved. The CDR3 has 12 residues. Germline lookup yields CDR1 GTSNPN and CDR2 SVGIG (reference sequence). V gave up 0 bases and J gave up 5 bases, with 7 bases separating them. For the CDR3, the DNA is TGTGCCTGGAGTGTACGGTCGGAGACCCAGTACTTC. Its translation: CAWSVRSETQYF.

CDR3 bases: TGCGCCAGCAGCCACGGGGGGGTAGCTACAGATACGCAGTATTTT. Translated: CASSHGGVATDTQYF. The genes are TRBV4-1 and TRBJ2-3; TRBD2 matches 8 bases. V shed 3 bases, J shed 3 bases, and the junction held 5 bases outside the gene matches. The CDR3 totals 15 residues. The germline V gene encodes CDR1 MGHRA and CDR2 YSYEKL.

The chain links TRBV5-1 to TRBJ1-3, with D possibly TRBD1 on 5 matching bases. The V and J ends lost 4 bases and 0 bases respectively, with 11 bases between them. There are 15 residues in the CDR3. CDR1 SGHRS and CDR2 YFSETQ come from the germline V gene. This CDR3 is CASSLSGSSGNTIYF. In DNA, the CDR3 is TGCGCCAGCAGCCTATCAGGGTCCTCTGGAAACACCATATATTTT.

The chain has TRBV5-1 and TRBJ2-1; D remains ambiguous. Germline assignment: CDR1 SGHRS and CDR2 YFSETQ. Trimming took 1 base from V and 0 from J, leaving 8 bases between them. CDR3 length equals 15 residues. Written as DNA, the CDR3 is TGCGCCAGCAGCTTGATGCGGAGCTCCTACAATGAGCAGTTCTTC. Encoded protein: CASSLMRSSYNEQFF.

This chain uses TRBV19 with TRBJ2-3; no definite D call. Germline V lookup: CDR1 LNHDA, CDR2 SQIVND (reference sequence). The length of the CDR3 is 15 residues. Trimming pared 5 bases from V and 2 bases from J, leaving 14 bases between. CDR3 protein: CASSWSSANTDTQYF. The CDR3 nucleotides read TGTGCCAGTAGTTGGAGCAGCGCCAACACAGATACGCAGTATTTT.

The V gene is TRBV7-9, the J gene TRBJ2-2; 7 nucleotides match TRBD1. This CDR3 spans 17 amino acids. The germline V gene encodes CDR1 SEHNR and CDR2 FQNEAQ (reference sequence). With V trimmed by 5 bases and J by 6 bases, 15 bases remained unmatched. The CDR3 DNA reads as TGTGCCAGCAGCCCTCCCTTCAGACAGGGTATATCCGGGGAGCTGTTTTTT. It translates to CASSPPFRQGISGELFF.

The chain links TRBV6-6 to TRBJ1-4; a weak D match, TRBD1 (6 bases). CDR3 length equals 11 residues. V lost 6 bases and J 14 bases, leaving 13 bases between the germline ends. Per the germline V gene, CDR1 is MNHNY and CDR2 is SVGAGI (reference sequence). Written as DNA, the CDR3 is TGTGCCAGCAGACAGACAGGTCCCCTGTTTTTT. It is translated as CASRQTGPLFF.

About this clone itself: The junction departs from germline at one end; a sequencing error may be responsible. The chain employs TRBV28 and TRBJ1-4, with 10 bases identical to TRBD1. This CDR3 has 14 amino acids. Germline V lookup: CDR1 MDHEN, CDR2 SYDVKM. Here the CDR3 reads CTSSLTGGNEKLFF. In DNA, the CDR3 is TGTACCAGCAGTTTGACAGGGGGCAATGAAAAACTGTTTTTT. The full variable domain, rest sourced from reference TRBV28 and TRBJ1-4, is DVKVTQSSRYLVKRTGEKVFLECVQDMDHENMFWYRQDPGLGLRLIYFSYDVKMKEKGDIPEGYSVSREKKERFSLILESASTNQTSMYLCTSSLTGGNEKLFFGSGTQLSVL.

This clone was counted a few times. This rearrangement joins TRBV7-2 to TRBJ1-4; D perhaps matches TRBD1 (6 bases). V gave up 5 bases and J gave up 3 bases, with 10 bases separating them. Germline CDR1 is SGHTA and CDR2 is FQGNSA. The length of the CDR3 is 14 residues. The CDR3 nucleotides read TGTGCCAGCAGCCCACAGGGTCCTAATGAAAAACTGTTTTTT. As protein: CASSPQGPNEKLFF.

The gene calls are TRBV5-5 and TRBJ2-7; TRBD2 might be the D (5 bases). Germline CDR1 is SGHKS and CDR2 is YYEKEE (reference sequence). The ends were cut back, 2 bases at V and 5 bases at J, with 11 bases in the middle. The CDR3 consists of 13 residues. The DNA for the CDR3 is TGTGCCAGCAGCTTTGCTAGCTTCGACGAGCAGTACTTC. This gives the protein CASSFASFDEQYF.

The rearrangement joins TRBV28 to TRBJ2-7, with D maybe TRBD1 (5 bases). This CDR3 region has 14 residues. Trimming removed 6 bases from V and 4 bases from J, with 16 bases in between. Germline values: CDR1 MDHEN, CDR2 SYDVKM. The CDR3 DNA is TGTGCCAGCAGCAGGGAAAGGGGCCCATACGAGCAGTACTTC. It codes for CASSRERGPYEQYF. Full variable domain (outside the CDR3, taken from reference TRBV28 and TRBJ2-7): DVKVTQSSRYLVKRTGEKVFLECVQDMDHENMFWYRQDPGLGLRLIYFSYDVKMKEKGDIPEGYSVSREKKERFSLILESASTNQTSMYLCASSRERGPYEQYFGPGTRLTVT.

A word on this clone: One end of the junction does not line up with germline, which may come from a read error. The CDR3 spells CSSSPGPYGYTF. The DNA for the CDR3 is TGTTCCAGCAGCCCTGGGCCCTATGGCTACACCTTC. The V gene is TRBV7-9, the J gene TRBJ1-2; D not resolved. Germline V gene lookup returns CDR1 SEHNR and CDR2 FQNEAQ (reference sequence). The CDR3 runs to 12 residues.

The J gene is TRBJ2-7, the V gene TRBV19; TRBD2 agrees at 8 bases. The V gene's germline CDR1 is LNHDA and CDR2 SQIVND (reference sequence). CDR3 length: 16 amino acids. The junction had 6 bases not matched to a gene; V was cut back by 2 bases and J by 0 bases. The CDR3 DNA reads as TGTGCCAGTAGTATAACGGGAGGGGCGTCCTCCTACGAGCAGTACTTC. Translating gives CASSITGGASSYEQYF.

V and J are TRBV5-1 and TRBJ2-7; 7 bases map to TRBD2. The CDR3 length is 17 residues. Germline CDR1 reads SGHRS; CDR2 reads YFSETQ. Germline trimming cut 2 bases from V and 1 base from J; bases unmatched to any gene: 12. CDR3 in amino acids: CASSFRLRGEGSYEQYF. The DNA of the CDR3 is TGCGCCAGCAGCTTCCGGCTTCGAGGGGAGGGATCCTACGAGCAGTACTTC.

The V gene is TRBV9, the J gene TRBJ2-5; 12 nucleotides match TRBD1. Germline V lookup: CDR1 SGDLS, CDR2 YYNGEE. With 3 bases clipped from V and 5 bases from J, the junction kept 5 bases outside the gene matches. This CDR3 has 15 residues. The CDR3 bases are TGTGCCAGCAGCGCCGGGACAGGGGGCCGCGAGACCCAGTACTTC. Its translation is CASSAGTGGRETQYF.

J is TRBJ1-3 and V is TRBV10-3, with 8 bases identical to TRBD1. The CDR3 loop spans 16 amino acids. The germline V gene encodes CDR1 ENHRY and CDR2 SYGVKD. Germline trimming cut 5 bases from V and 1 base from J; bases unmatched to any gene: 7. The CDR3 region is CAISSAGGESGNTIYF. CDR3 nucleotides: TGTGCCATCAGTTCAGCAGGGGGCGAGTCTGGAAACACCATATATTTT.

The V call is TRBV30, the J call TRBJ1-1, with D perhaps matching TRBD1 (5 bases). This CDR3 comprises 14 residues. Per the germline V gene, CDR1 is GTSNPN and CDR2 is SVGIG (reference sequence). Trimming took 2 bases from V and 0 from J, leaving 10 bases between them. Written as DNA, the CDR3 is TGTGCCTGGAGTTCGACAGTCTTGAACACTGAAGCTTTCTTT. Its translation is CAWSSTVLNTEAFF.

A few counts support this clone. The chain's CDR3 is CASSVTGSSLYEQYF. The CDR3 DNA reads as TGTGCCAGCAGCGTCACCGGGAGCTCCCTCTACGAGCAGTACTTC. The chain carries TRBV9 and TRBJ2-7; tentatively, D is TRBD2 (6 bases). V was pared by 2 bases and J by 3 bases, with 15 bases between. The germline V gene encodes CDR1 SGDLS and CDR2 YYNGEE. CDR3 size: 15 residues. Complete variable domain (other parts from reference TRBV9 and TRBJ2-7): DSGVTQTPKHLITATGQRVTLRCSPRSGDLSVYWYQQSLDQGLQFLIQYYNGEERAKGNILERFSAQQFPDLHSELNLSSLELGDSALYFCASSVTGSSLYEQYFGPGTRLTVT.

This sequence joins TRBV18 and TRBJ2-1; the match to TRBD2 covers 11 bases. CDR1 and CDR2 (germline): KGHSH, LQKENI. This CDR3 is 19 amino acids long. V was clipped by 0 bases and J by 0 bases; unmatched bases: 7. The CDR3 region is CASSPPVRLAGFSYNEQFF. CDR3 coding DNA: TGTGCCAGCTCACCACCGGTCCGACTAGCGGGATTCTCCTACAATGAGCAGTTCTTC.

The chain is built from TRBV6-5 and TRBJ2-2, with 8 bases aligning to TRBD1. The CDR3 consists of 15 residues. Germline V gene sequence: CDR1 MNHEY, CDR2 SVGAGI. V shed 6 bases and J 5 bases; nucleotides not matched to a gene: 8. The CDR3 DNA sequence: TGTGCCAGCAGCCATGAAACAGGGGGAACCGGGGAGCTGTTTTTT. Its translation is CASSHETGGTGELFF.